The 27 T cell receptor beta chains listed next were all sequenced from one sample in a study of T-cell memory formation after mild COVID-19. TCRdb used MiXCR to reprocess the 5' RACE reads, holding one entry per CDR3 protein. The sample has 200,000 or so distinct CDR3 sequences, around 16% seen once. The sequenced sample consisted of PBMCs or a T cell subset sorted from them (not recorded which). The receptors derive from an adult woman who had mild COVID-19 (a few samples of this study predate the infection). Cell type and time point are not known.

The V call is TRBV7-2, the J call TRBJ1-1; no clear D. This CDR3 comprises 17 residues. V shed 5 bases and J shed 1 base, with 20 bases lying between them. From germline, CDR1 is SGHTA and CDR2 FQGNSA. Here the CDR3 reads CASSRAPLGTPNTEAFF. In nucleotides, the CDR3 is TGTGCCAGCAGCCGAGCCCCCTTAGGAACACCGAACACTGAAGCTTTCTTT.

Written as DNA, the CDR3 is TGTGCCAGCAGTGCCGAGATAGGGGGTCGCGGCTACACCTTC. Translating it yields CASSAEIGGRGYTF. V usage is TRBV2 and J usage is TRBJ1-2; perhaps TRBD1 as D (6 bases). Germline assignment: CDR1 SNHLY and CDR2 FYNNEI. CDR3 size: 14 residues. The germline V and J ends were trimmed by 4 bases and 8 bases, with 17 bases remaining between them.

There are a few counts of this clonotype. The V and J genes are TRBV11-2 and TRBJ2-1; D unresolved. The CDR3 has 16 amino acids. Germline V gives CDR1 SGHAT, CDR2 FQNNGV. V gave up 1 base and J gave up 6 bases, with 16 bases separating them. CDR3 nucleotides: TGTGCCAGCAGCTTAGTAAGGGATCTACGGACCAATGAGCAGTTCTTC. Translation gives CASSLVRDLRTNEQFF.

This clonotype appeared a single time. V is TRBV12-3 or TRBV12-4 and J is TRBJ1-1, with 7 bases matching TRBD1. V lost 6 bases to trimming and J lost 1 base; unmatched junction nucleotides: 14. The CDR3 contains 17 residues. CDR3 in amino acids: CASRNVSSNRGNTEAFF. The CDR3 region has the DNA TGTGCCAGCAGAAACGTTTCCTCCAACAGGGGGAACACTGAAGCTTTCTTT.

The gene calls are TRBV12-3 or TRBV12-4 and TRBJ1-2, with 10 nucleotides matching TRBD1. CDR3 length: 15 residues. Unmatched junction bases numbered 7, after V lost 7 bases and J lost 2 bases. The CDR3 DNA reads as TGTGCCAGCAACTCCCCGGGACAGGGGAACTATGGCTACACCTTC. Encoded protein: CASNSPGQGNYGYTF.

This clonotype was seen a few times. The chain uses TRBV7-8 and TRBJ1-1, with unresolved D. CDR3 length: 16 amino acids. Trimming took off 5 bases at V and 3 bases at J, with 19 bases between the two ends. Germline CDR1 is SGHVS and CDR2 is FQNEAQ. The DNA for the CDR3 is TGTGCCAGCAGCCCAGTATATCCAGTTCGGTACACTGAAGCTTTCTTT. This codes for CASSPVYPVRYTEAFF.

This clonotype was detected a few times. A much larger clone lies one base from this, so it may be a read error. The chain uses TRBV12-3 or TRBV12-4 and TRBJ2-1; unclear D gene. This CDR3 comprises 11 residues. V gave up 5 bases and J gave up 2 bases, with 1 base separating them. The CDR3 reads CASSAYNEQFF. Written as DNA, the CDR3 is TGTGCCAGCAGTGCCTACAATGAGCAGTTCTTC.

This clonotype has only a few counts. Written as DNA, the CDR3 is TGCGCCAGCAGCTTGTACGGAGACACCGGGGAGCTGTTTTTT. This sequence encodes CASSLYGDTGELFF. This chain connects TRBV5-1 to TRBJ2-2; D gene unclear. Per the germline V gene, CDR1 is SGHRS and CDR2 is YFSETQ. CDR3 length equals 14 residues. Trimming cost V 1 base and J 3 bases, with 7 bases left between them.

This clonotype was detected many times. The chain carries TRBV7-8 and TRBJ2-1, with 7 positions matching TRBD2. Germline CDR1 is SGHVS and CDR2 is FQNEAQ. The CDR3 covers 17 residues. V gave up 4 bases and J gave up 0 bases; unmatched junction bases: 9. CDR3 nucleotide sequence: TGTGCCAGCAGCTCCCCTGGGCGGGGGAACTCCTACAATGAGCAGTTCTTC. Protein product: CASSSPGRGNSYNEQFF.

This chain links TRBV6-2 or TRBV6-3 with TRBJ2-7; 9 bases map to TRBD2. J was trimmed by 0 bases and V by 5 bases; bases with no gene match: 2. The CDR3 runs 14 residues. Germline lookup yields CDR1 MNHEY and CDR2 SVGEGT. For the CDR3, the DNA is TGTGCCAGCAGTCGTAGCGGGAGCTCCTACGAGCAGTACTTC. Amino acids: CASSRSGSSYEQYF.

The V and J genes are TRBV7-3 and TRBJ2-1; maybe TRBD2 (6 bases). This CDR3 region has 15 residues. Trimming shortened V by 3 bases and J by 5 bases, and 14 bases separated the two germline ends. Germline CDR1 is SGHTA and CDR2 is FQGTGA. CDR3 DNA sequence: TGTGCCAGCAGCTTCGCGGGACGAACCAACAATGAGCAGTTCTTC. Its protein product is CASSFAGRTNNEQFF.

The CDR3 DNA reads as TGCGCCAGCAGCTTCAGGGGGAGGTCGGCTGAAGCTTTCTTT. Translation gives CASSFRGRSAEAFF. This sequence joins TRBV5-1 and TRBJ1-1; TRBD1 matches 7 bases. Germline V lookup: CDR1 SGHRS, CDR2 YFSETQ. V was pared by 2 bases and J by 6 bases, with 7 bases of the junction left unmatched. The CDR3 is 14 amino acids.

CDR3 residues: CASSLVGGGSGAPTDTQYF. The CDR3 DNA reads as TGCGCCAGCAGCTTGGTTGGTGGGGGGTCCGGGGCCCCCACAGATACGCAGTATTTT. The chain carries TRBV5-1 and TRBJ2-3, with D tentatively TRBD2 (6 bases). The V end was cut by 0 bases, the J end by 2 bases, with 22 bases between. Looked up from germline, CDR1 is SGHRS and CDR2 is YFSETQ. The CDR3 covers 19 residues.

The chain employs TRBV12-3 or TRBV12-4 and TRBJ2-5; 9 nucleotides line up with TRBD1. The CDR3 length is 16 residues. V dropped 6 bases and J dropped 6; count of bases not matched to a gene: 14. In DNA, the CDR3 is TGTGCCAGCAGCCCTGCCGCGCGGACAGGGGTTAAGACCCAGTACTTC. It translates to CASSPAARTGVKTQYF.

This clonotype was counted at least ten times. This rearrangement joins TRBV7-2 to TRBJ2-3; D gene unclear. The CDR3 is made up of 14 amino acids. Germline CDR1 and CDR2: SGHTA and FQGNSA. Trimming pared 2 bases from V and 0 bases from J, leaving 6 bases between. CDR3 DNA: TGTGCCAGCAGCTTACAGGCCAGCACAGATACGCAGTATTTT. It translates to CASSLQASTDTQYF.

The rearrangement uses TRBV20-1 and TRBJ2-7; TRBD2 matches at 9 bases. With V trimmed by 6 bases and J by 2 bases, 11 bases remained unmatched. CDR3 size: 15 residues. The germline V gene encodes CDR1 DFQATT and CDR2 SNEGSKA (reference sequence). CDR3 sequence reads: CSARRPSGDPYEQYF. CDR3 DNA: TGCAGTGCCCGTCGCCCTAGCGGGGATCCCTACGAGCAGTACTTC.

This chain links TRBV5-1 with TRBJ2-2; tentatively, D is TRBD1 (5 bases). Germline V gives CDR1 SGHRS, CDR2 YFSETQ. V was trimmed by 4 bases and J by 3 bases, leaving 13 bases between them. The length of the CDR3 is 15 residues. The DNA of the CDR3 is TGCGCCAGCAGCCTGGCGCAGGGATACACCGGGGAGCTGTTTTTT. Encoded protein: CASSLAQGYTGELFF.

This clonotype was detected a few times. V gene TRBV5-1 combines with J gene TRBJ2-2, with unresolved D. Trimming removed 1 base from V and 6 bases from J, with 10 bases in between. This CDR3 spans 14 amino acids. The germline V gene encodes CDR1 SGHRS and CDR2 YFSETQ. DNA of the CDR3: TGCGCCAGCAGCTTGTCTACTGGATCCGGGGAGCTGTTTTTT. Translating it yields CASSLSTGSGELFF.

The CDR3 nucleotides read TGTGCCAGCAGCCAACAACCCGCAGCAGATACGCAGTATTTT. Translating gives CASSQQPAADTQYF. This chain links TRBV3-1 with TRBJ2-3; D unclear. CDR1 is LGHDT, CDR2 YNNKEL, per germline (reference sequence). Trimming removed 2 bases from V and 4 bases from J, with 10 bases in between. This CDR3 region has 14 residues.

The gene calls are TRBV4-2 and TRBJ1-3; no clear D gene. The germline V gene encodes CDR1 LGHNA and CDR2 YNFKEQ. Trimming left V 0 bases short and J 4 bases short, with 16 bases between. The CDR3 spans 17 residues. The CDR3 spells CASSQDYVGHMGNTIYF. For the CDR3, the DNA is TGTGCCAGCAGCCAAGATTATGTGGGCCATATGGGAAACACCATATATTTT.

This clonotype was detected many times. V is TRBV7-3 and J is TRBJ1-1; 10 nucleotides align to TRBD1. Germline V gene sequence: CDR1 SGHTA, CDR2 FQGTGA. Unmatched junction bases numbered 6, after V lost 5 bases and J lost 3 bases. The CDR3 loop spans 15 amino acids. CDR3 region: CASSPHGTGDTEAFF. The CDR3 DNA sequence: TGTGCCAGCAGCCCGCACGGGACAGGGGACACTGAAGCTTTCTTT.

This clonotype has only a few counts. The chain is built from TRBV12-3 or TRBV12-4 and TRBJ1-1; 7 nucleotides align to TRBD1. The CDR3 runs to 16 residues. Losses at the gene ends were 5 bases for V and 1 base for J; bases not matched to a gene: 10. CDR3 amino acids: CASSPGTAAPNTEAFF. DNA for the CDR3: TGTGCCAGCAGTCCCGGGACAGCTGCACCGAACACTGAAGCTTTCTTT.

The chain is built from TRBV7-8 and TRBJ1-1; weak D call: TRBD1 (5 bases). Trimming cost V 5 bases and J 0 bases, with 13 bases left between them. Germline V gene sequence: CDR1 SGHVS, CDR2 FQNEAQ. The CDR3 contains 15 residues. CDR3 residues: CASSTPTALNTEAFF. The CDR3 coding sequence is TGTGCCAGCAGCACCCCGACAGCTTTGAACACTGAAGCTTTCTTT.

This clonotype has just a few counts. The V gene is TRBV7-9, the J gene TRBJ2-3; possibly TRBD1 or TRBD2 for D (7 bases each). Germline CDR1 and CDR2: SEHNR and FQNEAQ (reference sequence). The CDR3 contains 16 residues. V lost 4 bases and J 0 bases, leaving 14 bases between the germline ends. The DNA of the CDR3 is TGTGCCAGCAGCTGGGGGGGGACAGCCAGCACAGATACGCAGTATTTT. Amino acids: CASSWGGTASTDTQYF.

The chain's CDR3 is CASSQDYSRLANYGYTF. The CDR3 DNA reads TGCGCCAGCAGCCAAGATTACAGTCGACTAGCTAACTATGGCTACACCTTC. This sequence joins TRBV4-1 and TRBJ1-2, with D uncertain. The CDR3 runs 17 residues. Trimming took 0 bases from V and 0 from J, leaving 14 bases between them. Germline-derived CDR1 and CDR2 are MGHRA and YSYEKL.

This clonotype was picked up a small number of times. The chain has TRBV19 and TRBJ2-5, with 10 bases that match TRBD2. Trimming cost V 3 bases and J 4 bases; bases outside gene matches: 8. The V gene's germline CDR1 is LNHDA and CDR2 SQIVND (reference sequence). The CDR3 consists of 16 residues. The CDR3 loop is CASSISLAGGGETQYF. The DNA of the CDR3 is TGTGCCAGTAGTATTTCGTTAGCGGGAGGCGGAGAGACCCAGTACTTC.

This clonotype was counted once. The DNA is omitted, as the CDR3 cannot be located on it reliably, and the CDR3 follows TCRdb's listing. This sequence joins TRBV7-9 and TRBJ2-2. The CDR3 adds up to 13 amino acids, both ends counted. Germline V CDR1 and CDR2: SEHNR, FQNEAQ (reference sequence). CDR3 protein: CASSLGAGELFFF.